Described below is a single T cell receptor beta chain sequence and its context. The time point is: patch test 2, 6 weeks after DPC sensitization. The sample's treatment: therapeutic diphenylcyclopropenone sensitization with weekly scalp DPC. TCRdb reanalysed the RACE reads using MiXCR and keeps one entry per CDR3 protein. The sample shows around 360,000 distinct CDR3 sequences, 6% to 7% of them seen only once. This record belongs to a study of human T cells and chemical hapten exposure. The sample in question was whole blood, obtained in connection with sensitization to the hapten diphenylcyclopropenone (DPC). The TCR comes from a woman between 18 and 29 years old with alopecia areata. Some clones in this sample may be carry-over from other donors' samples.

Here the CDR3 reads CASSRVAGGPGNEQFF. CDR3 nucleotides: TGTGCCAGCAGTCGGGTAGCGGGGGGGCCGGGGAATGAGCAGTTCTTC. This chain connects TRBV6-5 to TRBJ2-1; 11 positions match TRBD2. Per germline, CDR1 MNHEY and CDR2 SVGAGI. V was pared by 5 bases and J by 7 bases, with 10 bases of the junction left unmatched. The CDR3 is 16 amino acids.